Sequencing of this T cell receptor (beta chain) was carried out in a study of T cells in Graves' hyperthyroidism and ophthalmopathy. The authors deemed Graves' hyperthyroidism stable absent ophthalmopathy progression within 18 months. Investigators excluded patients with uncontrolled infection, other autoimmune disease, pregnancy or lactation. Remarks on this clonotype: The target antigen is unknown.

The CDR3 runs 14 residues. CDR1 is MNHNS, CDR2 SASEGT, per germline. Trimming left V 11 bases short and J 0 bases short, with 15 bases between. Amplified TCR beta CDR3 regions came from RNA transcripts. The study used the HTBI primer set for a first-round RT-PCR of the TCR CDR3. TCRdb passed the multiplex PCR reads through MiXCR, listing each CDR3 protein once. This sample carries more than 300,000 distinct CDR3 sequences, 14% of them seen once, and the ten largest clones take 8% to 13%. Study findings and constraints: Also found in blood were most expanded thyroid clonotypes above 0.001.

The receptor was derived from a woman aged 60-75 years with Graves' hyperthyroidism. The chain uses TRBV6-1 and TRBJ2-3; possible D gene TRBD2, 6 bases. Sequenced input: blood. The CDR3 nucleotides read TGTGCCGGGAGACGGGGGTTGAGCACAGATACGCAGTATTTT. It encodes CAGRRGLSTDTQYF.